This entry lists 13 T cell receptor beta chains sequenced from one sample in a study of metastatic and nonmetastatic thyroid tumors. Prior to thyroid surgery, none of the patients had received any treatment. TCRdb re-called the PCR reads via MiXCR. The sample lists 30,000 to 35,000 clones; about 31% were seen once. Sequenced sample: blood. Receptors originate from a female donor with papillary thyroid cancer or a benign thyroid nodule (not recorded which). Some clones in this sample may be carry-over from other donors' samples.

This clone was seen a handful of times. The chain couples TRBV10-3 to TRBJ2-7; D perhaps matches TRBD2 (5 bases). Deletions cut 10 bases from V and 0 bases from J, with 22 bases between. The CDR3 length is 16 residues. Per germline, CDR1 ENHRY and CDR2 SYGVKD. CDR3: CATWWSGEFSSYEQYF. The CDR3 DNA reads TGTGCCACCTGGTGGTCTGGGGAGTTCTCCTCCTACGAGCAGTACTTC.

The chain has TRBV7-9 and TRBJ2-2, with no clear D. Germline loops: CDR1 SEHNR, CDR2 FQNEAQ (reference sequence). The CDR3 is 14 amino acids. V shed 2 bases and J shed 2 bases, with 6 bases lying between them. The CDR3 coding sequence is TGTGCCAGCAGCTTAAAGTCAAACACCGGGGAGCTGTTTTTT. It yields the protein CASSLKSNTGELFF.

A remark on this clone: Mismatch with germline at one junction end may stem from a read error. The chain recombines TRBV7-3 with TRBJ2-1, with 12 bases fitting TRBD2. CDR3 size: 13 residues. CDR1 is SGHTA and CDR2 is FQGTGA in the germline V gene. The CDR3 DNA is TGTGACAGCATCCCCGGACTAGCGGGACAGCAGTTCTTC. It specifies CDSIPGLAGQQFF.

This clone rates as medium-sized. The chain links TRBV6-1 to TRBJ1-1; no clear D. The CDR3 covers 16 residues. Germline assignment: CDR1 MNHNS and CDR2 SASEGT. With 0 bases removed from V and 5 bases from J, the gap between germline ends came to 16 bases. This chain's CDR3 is CASSEAWVGLATEAFF. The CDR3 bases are TGTGCCAGCAGTGAAGCATGGGTAGGTCTAGCAACTGAAGCTTTCTTT.

CDR3 nucleotide sequence: TGTGCCAGTAGTACAGGGGGTGGCTCTGGGGCCAACGTCCTGACTTTC. Its translation: CASSTGGGSGANVLTF. The rearrangement joins TRBV19 to TRBJ2-6; TRBD1 aligns across 7 bases. CDR3 length equals 16 residues. Trimming at V came to 4 bases and at J to 0 bases, leaving 3 bases not matched to a gene. Looked up from germline, CDR1 is LNHDA and CDR2 is SQIVND (reference sequence).

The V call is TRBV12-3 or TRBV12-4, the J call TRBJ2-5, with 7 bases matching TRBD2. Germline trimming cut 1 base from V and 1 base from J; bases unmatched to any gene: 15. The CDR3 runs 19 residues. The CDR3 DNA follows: TGTGCCAGCAGTTTAGGTCCTCTAGCGGTGGCCCCCTCCCAAGAGACCCAGTACTTC. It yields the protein CASSLGPLAVAPSQETQYF.

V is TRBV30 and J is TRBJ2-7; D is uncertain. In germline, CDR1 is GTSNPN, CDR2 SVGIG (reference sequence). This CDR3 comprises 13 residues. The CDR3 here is CSWALVGSYEQYF. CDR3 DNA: TGTTCGTGGGCCTTGGTAGGCTCCTACGAGCAGTACTTC.

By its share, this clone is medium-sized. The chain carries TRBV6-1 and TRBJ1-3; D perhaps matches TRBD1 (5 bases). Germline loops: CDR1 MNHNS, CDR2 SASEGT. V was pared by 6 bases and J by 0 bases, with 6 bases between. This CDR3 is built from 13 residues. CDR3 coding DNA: TGTGCCAGCAGCGACAGCTCTGGAAACACCATATATTTT. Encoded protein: CASSDSSGNTIYF.

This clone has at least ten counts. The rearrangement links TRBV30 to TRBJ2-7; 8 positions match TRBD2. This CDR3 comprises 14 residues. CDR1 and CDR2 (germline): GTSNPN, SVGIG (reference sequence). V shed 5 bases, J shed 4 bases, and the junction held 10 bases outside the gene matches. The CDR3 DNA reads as TGTGCCTGGGGCTTCCCGGGGACTAGGTACGAGCAGTACTTC. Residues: CAWGFPGTRYEQYF.

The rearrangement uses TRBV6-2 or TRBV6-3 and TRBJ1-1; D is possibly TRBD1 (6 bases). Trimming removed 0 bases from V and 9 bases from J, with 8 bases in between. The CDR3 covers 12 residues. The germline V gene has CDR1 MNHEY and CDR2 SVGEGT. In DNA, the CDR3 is TGTGCCAGCAGTTACTCGCGGGGGCAAGCTTTCTTT. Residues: CASSYSRGQAFF.

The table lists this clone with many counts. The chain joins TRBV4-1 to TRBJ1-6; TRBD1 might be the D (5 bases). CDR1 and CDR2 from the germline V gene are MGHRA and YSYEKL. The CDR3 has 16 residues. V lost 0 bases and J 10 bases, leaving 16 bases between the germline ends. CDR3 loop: CASSQEGLGGTSPLHF. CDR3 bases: TGCGCCAGCAGCCAAGAGGGGCTGGGGGGGACCTCACCCCTCCACTTT.

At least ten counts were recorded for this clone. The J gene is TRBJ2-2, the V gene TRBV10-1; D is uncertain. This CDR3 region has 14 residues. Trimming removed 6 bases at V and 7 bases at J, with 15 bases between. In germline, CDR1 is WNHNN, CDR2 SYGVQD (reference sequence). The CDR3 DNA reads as TGCGCCAGCAGCTACGACTCGGCCGGCGGGGAGCTGTTTTTT. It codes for CASSYDSAGGELFF.

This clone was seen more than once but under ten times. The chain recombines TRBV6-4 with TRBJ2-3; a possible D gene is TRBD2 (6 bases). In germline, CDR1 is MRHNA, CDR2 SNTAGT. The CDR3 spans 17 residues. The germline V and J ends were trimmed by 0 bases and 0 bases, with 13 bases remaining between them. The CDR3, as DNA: TGTGCCAGCAGTGACTCGAGTATGGGAGGAAGCACAGATACGCAGTATTTT. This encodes CASSDSSMGGSTDTQYF.